The 30 T cell receptor beta chains listed next were all sequenced from one sample in a study of identical twins. TCRdb re-called the 5' RACE reads with MiXCR, one entry per CDR3 protein. The repertoire has approximately 630,000 distinct CDR3 sequences, just over 7% of them found once; the top ten carry 1.6%. The sample also formed part of further work on yellow fever vaccine responses in identical twins.

Sequencing input: PBMCs. All receptors derive from a woman in her late teens or twenties in good health.

The sample holds a few counts of this clonotype. V and J are TRBV5-1 and TRBJ2-7, with D possibly matching TRBD2 (7 bases). CDR1 is SGHRS, CDR2 YFSETQ, per germline. CDR3 length equals 18 residues. Trimming shortened V by 2 bases and J by 5 bases, and 26 bases separated the two germline ends. In DNA, the CDR3 is TGCGCCAGCAGCTTCGGGTCCCGGGGGGCCCGGAATGAGGACGAGCAGTACTTC. Translating it yields CASSFGSRGARNEDEQYF.

This clonotype has a count of ten or more. This rearrangement joins TRBV12-3 or TRBV12-4 to TRBJ2-5; TRBD2 aligns across 11 bases. Losses at the gene ends were 3 bases for V and 6 bases for J; bases not matched to a gene: 6. This CDR3 is built from 15 residues. This CDR3 is CASSLSSGGAQTQYF. Here the CDR3 DNA reads TGTGCCAGCAGTTTGAGTAGCGGGGGGGCGCAGACCCAGTACTTC.

This clonotype was found a few times. This sequence joins TRBV5-5 and TRBJ1-2; D ambiguous. The germline CDR1 and CDR2 sequences are SGHKS and YYEKEE (reference sequence). This CDR3 spans 14 amino acids. Trimming took 0 bases from V and 4 from J, leaving 10 bases between them. Here the CDR3 DNA reads TGTGCCAGCAGCTTGGGTTCGGTTTCCTATGGCTACACCTTC. Protein: CASSLGSVSYGYTF.

This clonotype was recorded many times. The chain's CDR3 is CASSSDREAYNEQFF. CDR3 bases: TGCGCCAGCAGCTCAGACAGGGAGGCCTACAATGAGCAGTTCTTC. The chain carries TRBV5-1 and TRBJ2-1; D might be TRBD1 (7 bases). Trimming took 3 bases from V and 2 from J, leaving 12 bases between them. The CDR3 has 15 amino acids. The germline gives CDR1 SGHRS, CDR2 YFSETQ. Complete variable domain (other parts from reference TRBV5-1 and TRBJ2-1): KAGVTQTPRYLIKTRGQQVTLSCSPISGHRSVSWYQQTPGQGLQFLFEYFSETQRNKGNFPGRFSGRQFSNSRSEMNVSTLELGDSALYLCASSSDREAYNEQFFGPGTRLTVL.

This clonotype was found many times. The V call is TRBV5-1, the J call TRBJ2-3; the match to TRBD2 covers 8 bases. J was trimmed by 1 base and V by 0 bases; bases with no gene match: 4. The CDR3 totals 16 residues. Per germline, CDR1 SGHRS and CDR2 YFSETQ. This chain's CDR3 is CASSLAGAGGTDTQYF. The CDR3 DNA sequence: TGCGCCAGCAGCTTGGCCGGAGCGGGGGGCACAGATACGCAGTATTTT.

The table lists this clonotype with many counts. The J gene is TRBJ1-1, the V gene TRBV12-3 or TRBV12-4, with TRBD1 matching over 10 bases. This CDR3 has 16 amino acids. J was trimmed by 3 bases and V by 5 bases; bases with no gene match: 9. The CDR3 is CASSDRGHRRDTEAFF. In DNA form, the CDR3 reads TGTGCCAGCAGTGACAGGGGGCATAGGCGGGACACTGAAGCTTTCTTT.

The chain joins TRBV2 to TRBJ2-6; TRBD1 agrees at 10 bases. Germline loops: CDR1 SNHLY, CDR2 FYNNEI. The CDR3 contains 17 residues. The V gene end was trimmed by 10 bases and the J gene end by 2 bases; junction bases not matched to a gene: 11. The CDR3 loop reads CATFPGTGVPGANVLTF. CDR3 DNA: TGTGCCACCTTTCCCGGGACAGGGGTCCCTGGGGCCAACGTCCTGACTTTC.

The V gene is TRBV12-3 or TRBV12-4, the J gene TRBJ2-1; D is uncertain. CDR3 length: 12 amino acids. Trimming stripped 7 bases from V and 9 bases from J, with 13 bases between. The CDR3 DNA reads TGTGCCAGCACTGGGGTTTGGGGTGAGCAGTTCTTC. It is translated as CASTGVWGEQFF.

This clonotype was detected ten times or more. V is TRBV10-3 and J is TRBJ1-1; D gene unclear. The germline CDR1 and CDR2 sequences are ENHRY and SYGVKD. V lost 3 bases, J lost 0 bases, and 8 bases lay in between. This CDR3 comprises 14 residues. In DNA, the CDR3 is TGTGCCATCAGTGAAACGAGCATGAACACTGAAGCTTTCTTT. As protein: CAISETSMNTEAFF.

This clonotype was found many times. The chain joins TRBV12-3 or TRBV12-4 to TRBJ1-5, with D unclear. The V end lost 6 bases, the J end lost 4 bases, and 7 bases lay between the germline ends. The CDR3 has 12 residues. CDR3 region: CASREKNQPQHF. The CDR3 nucleotides are TGTGCCAGCAGGGAAAAAAATCAGCCCCAGCATTTT.

This clonotype was seen many times. The CDR3 sequence: CASSVIRGYEQYF. The CDR3 bases are TGTGCCAGCAGTGTTATCCGAGGTTACGAGCAGTACTTC. This chain links TRBV2 with TRBJ2-7; D gene uncertain. The germline V gene encodes CDR1 SNHLY and CDR2 FYNNEI. Deletions cut 4 bases from V and 4 bases from J, with 11 bases between. This CDR3 has 13 residues. Complete variable domain (other parts from reference TRBV2 and TRBJ2-7): EPEVTQTPSHQVTQMGQEVILRCVPISNHLYFYWYRQILGQKVEFLVSFYNNEISEKSEIFDDQFSVERPDGSNFTLKIRSTKLEDSAMYFCASSVIRGYEQYFGPGTRLTVT.

This clonotype was picked up many times. The gene calls are TRBV10-3 and TRBJ2-1, with D maybe TRBD2 (6 bases). The CDR3 contains 14 residues. Germline V gene data show CDR1 as ENHRY and CDR2 as SYGVKD. The V end was cut by 11 bases, the J end by 2 bases, with 16 bases between. Here the CDR3 reads CASSGTQTYNEQFF. CDR3 DNA sequence: TGTGCCTCGTCCGGGACTCAGACCTACAATGAGCAGTTCTTC.

This clonotype showed up just a few times. The chain uses TRBV5-5 and TRBJ2-5; maybe TRBD2 (5 bases). CDR1 and CDR2 (germline): SGHKS, YYEKEE (reference sequence). The CDR3 runs to 13 residues. V was shortened by 4 bases and J by 5 bases, with 12 bases between the two germline ends. CDR3 bases: TGTGCCAGCAGCCCCAGCCCGGGGGAGACCCAGTACTTC. This translates into CASSPSPGETQYF.

This clonotype was seen at least ten times. At one of its ends the junction is not consistent with the germline gene, which may arise from a read error. V and J are TRBV19 and TRBJ1-5; D unresolved. In germline, CDR1 is LNHDA, CDR2 SQIVND (reference sequence). This CDR3 has 12 amino acids. The chain's CDR3 is CASSSLGSPKRF. DNA for the CDR3: TGTGCCAGTAGTTCATTGGGGTCTCCCAAACGCTTT.

This clonotype turned up a few times. The rearrangement joins TRBV27 to TRBJ1-6; D gene unclear. Germline lookup yields CDR1 MNHEY and CDR2 SMNVEV (reference sequence). V gave up 1 base and J gave up 8 bases, with 12 bases separating them. The CDR3 spans 15 residues. As DNA, the CDR3 is TGTGCCAGCAGTTTATTTACCGGGATGGATTCACCCCTCCACTTT. Protein sequence: CASSLFTGMDSPLHF.

This clonotype was seen at least ten times. This chain joins TRBV4-1 and TRBJ1-6; TRBD1 might be the D (5 bases). Trimming took 1 base from V and 0 from J, leaving 7 bases between them. The CDR3 covers 16 residues. Germline-derived CDR1 and CDR2 are MGHRA and YSYEKL. This CDR3 is CASSQGGGSYNSPLHF. The CDR3 region has the DNA TGCGCCAGCAGCCAAGGCGGGGGCTCCTATAATTCACCCCTCCACTTT.

The table lists this clonotype with a few counts. The chain uses TRBV20-1 and TRBJ2-5, with 11 bases fitting TRBD2. V lost 6 bases and J lost 1; bases outside the gene matches: 7. Germline V lookup: CDR1 DFQATT, CDR2 SNEGSKA (reference sequence). This CDR3 spans 15 amino acids. The CDR3 region is CSAPILAGVQETQYF. CDR3 bases: TGCAGTGCCCCTATACTAGCGGGGGTCCAAGAGACCCAGTACTTC.

V is TRBV7-9 and J is TRBJ1-6, with D hard to call. Germline V gene data show CDR1 as SEHNR and CDR2 as FQNEAQ (reference sequence). Trimming pared 0 bases from V and 4 bases from J, leaving 7 bases between. The CDR3 is 15 residues long. The CDR3 region is CASSLALEYNSPLHF. The CDR3 region has the DNA TGTGCCAGCAGCTTAGCGTTGGAATATAATTCACCCCTCCACTTT.

This chain connects TRBV24-1 to TRBJ1-1; no definite D call. V lost 7 bases, J lost 1 base, and 9 bases lay in between. This CDR3 has 13 amino acids. Looked up from germline, CDR1 is KGHDR and CDR2 is SFDVKD. The CDR3 loop is CATRERGNTEAFF. CDR3 coding DNA: TGTGCCACCAGAGAACGAGGGAACACTGAAGCTTTCTTT.

J is TRBJ2-7 and V is TRBV3-1; D might be TRBD2 (5 bases). Germline-derived CDR1 and CDR2 are LGHDT and YNNKEL (reference sequence). This CDR3 is 13 amino acids long. The V gene lost 4 bases and the J gene lost 2 bases, with 9 bases spanning the gap. CDR3 amino acids: CASSPLAAYEQYF. The CDR3 DNA reads TGTGCCAGCAGCCCCCTAGCAGCCTACGAGCAGTACTTC.

This clonotype was found a few times. The CDR3 spells CASSFSGQGQQPQHF. The CDR3 DNA reads as TGTGCCAGCAGTTTTTCCGGACAGGGGCAACAGCCCCAGCATTTT. This rearrangement joins TRBV27 to TRBJ1-5; TRBD1 matches at 9 bases. Per germline, CDR1 MNHEY and CDR2 SMNVEV (reference sequence). The CDR3 is 15 residues long. The J segment lost 7 bases and the V segment lost 3 bases, leaving 7 bases of the junction unmatched.

This chain links TRBV5-1 with TRBJ1-2; 8 nucleotides agree with TRBD1. Germline V gene data show CDR1 as SGHRS and CDR2 as YFSETQ. The length of the CDR3 is 14 residues. With V trimmed by 4 bases and J by 8 bases, 10 bases remained unmatched. The CDR3 DNA reads as TGCGCCAGCAGCCACGGACAGGGTGTCTCGGGCTACACCTTC. Residues: CASSHGQGVSGYTF.

This CDR3 is CASSLVTGVGYNEQFF. CDR3 nucleotide sequence: TGTGCCAGCAGCTTAGTCACAGGGGTGGGCTACAATGAGCAGTTCTTC. The V call is TRBV7-6, the J call TRBJ2-1; 7 bases match TRBD1. V was clipped by 1 base and J by 3 bases; unmatched bases: 6. CDR1 is SGHVS, CDR2 FNYEAQ, per germline. This CDR3 comprises 16 residues.

V and J are TRBV20-1 and TRBJ2-2, with D possibly matching TRBD2 (5 bases). The V and J ends lost 2 bases and 4 bases respectively, with 14 bases between them. This CDR3 region has 15 residues. The germline V gene has CDR1 DFQATT and CDR2 SNEGSKA (reference sequence). CDR3 DNA: TGCAGTGCTAGAAATCCGGGATCCTCCACCGGGGAGCTGTTTTTT. This sequence encodes CSARNPGSSTGELFF.

The CDR3 DNA reads TGCAGTGCTAGTTACAGGGGGGTTTACGAGCAGTACGTC. This encodes CSASYRGVYEQYV. The chain joins TRBV20-1 to TRBJ2-7, with 8 bases aligning to TRBD1. J lost 4 bases, V lost 3 bases, and 5 bases had no gene match. Germline V gives CDR1 DFQATT, CDR2 SNEGSKA (reference sequence). This CDR3 comprises 13 residues.

This clonotype came up many times. The chain joins TRBV5-1 to TRBJ2-3; 7 bases fit TRBD1. V lost 4 bases to trimming and J lost 5 bases; unmatched junction nucleotides: 10. Germline V gives CDR1 SGHRS, CDR2 YFSETQ. The CDR3 extends over 15 amino acids. The CDR3 DNA reads TGCGCCAGCAGCCCTATCGGACAGGCAGGAGATACGCAGTATTTT. It translates to CASSPIGQAGDTQYF.

This clonotype was counted many times. The rearrangement uses TRBV24-1 and TRBJ2-1; D ambiguous. In germline, CDR1 is KGHDR, CDR2 SFDVKD. This CDR3 has 13 amino acids. V gave up 3 bases and J gave up 8 bases, with 10 bases separating them. The CDR3 DNA reads TGTGCCACCAGTGATCCACCGAGCGATGAGCAGTTCTTC. The encoded protein is CATSDPPSDEQFF.

This clonotype was recorded many times. V usage is TRBV4-1 and J usage is TRBJ1-4; no reliable D call. This CDR3 comprises 15 residues. The V end was cut by 8 bases, the J end by 6 bases, with 19 bases between. Germline-derived CDR1 and CDR2 are MGHRA and YSYEKL. The CDR3: CASLKPGPPHEKLFF. The DNA for the CDR3 is TGCGCCAGCCTAAAACCGGGCCCACCGCATGAAAAACTGTTTTTT.

This clonotype was counted at least ten times. This CDR3 reads CSARRGADNQPQHF. DNA for the CDR3: TGCAGTGCCAGGAGGGGGGCGGACAATCAGCCCCAGCATTTT. The chain couples TRBV20-1 to TRBJ1-5, with D maybe TRBD1 (6 bases). Looked up from germline, CDR1 is DFQATT and CDR2 is SNEGSKA (reference sequence). CDR3 size: 14 residues. V lost 6 bases to trimming and J lost 3 bases, with 15 bases between them.

CDR3 coding DNA: TGTGCCATCAGTGACGGAAGGTCGTCCTACGAGCAGTACGTC. It yields the protein CAISDGRSSYEQYV. The V and J genes are TRBV10-3 and TRBJ2-7; no definite D call. The CDR3 spans 14 residues. V gave up 3 bases and J gave up 1 base, with 10 bases separating them. The germline gives CDR1 ENHRY, CDR2 SYGVKD.